Below are 12 T cell receptor beta chains sequenced from a single sample in a study of response to subunit inactivated influenza vaccine. TCRdb re-called the RT-PCR reads through MiXCR, storing one row per CDR3 protein. The table shows roughly 700,000 distinct CDR3 sequences, with approximately 14% occurring only once. The input for sequencing was PBMCs from blood, taken 14 days before vaccination. The receptors come from a man in his fifties or sixties who received an inactivated influenza vaccine.

The J gene is TRBJ2-3, the V gene TRBV6-2 or TRBV6-3; D perhaps matches TRBD2 (6 bases). CDR3 length equals 15 residues. Germline lookup yields CDR1 MNHEY and CDR2 SVGEGT. Trimming took off 4 bases at V and 2 bases at J, with 13 bases between the two ends. The CDR3 nucleotides read TGTGCCAGCAGTTGGGGGACTGTCTCCACAGATACGCAGTATTTT. This gives the protein CASSWGTVSTDTQYF.

This clonotype was seen a handful of times. CDR3 sequence: CAIRGDSGTGIQPQHF. Written as DNA, the CDR3 is TGTGCCATCAGAGGAGATTCCGGGACAGGAATTCAGCCCCAGCATTTT. The rearrangement uses TRBV10-3 and TRBJ1-5; 8 positions match TRBD1. V trimming: 6 bases; J trimming: 6 bases; junction bases outside the gene matches: 13. From germline, CDR1 is ENHRY and CDR2 SYGVKD. This CDR3 contains 16 residues.

The V gene is TRBV7-9, the J gene TRBJ1-1; D is perhaps TRBD1 (6 bases). CDR1 SEHNR and CDR2 FQNEAQ come from the germline V gene (reference sequence). V was trimmed by 2 bases and J by 8 bases, leaving 15 bases between them. The CDR3 extends over 14 amino acids. The CDR3 region has the DNA TGTGCCAGCAGCTTATGGGGGGGCCCGCCCGAAGCTTTCTTT. Protein sequence: CASSLWGGPPEAFF.

In its sample, this clonotype was seen many times. This chain connects TRBV12-3 or TRBV12-4 to TRBJ1-2; the match to TRBD1 covers 7 bases. CDR3 length equals 13 residues. J lost 4 bases, V lost 5 bases, and 4 bases had no gene match. Written as DNA, the CDR3 is TGTGCCAGCAGTCCCCAGGGGGGCTATGGCTACACCTTC. As protein: CASSPQGGYGYTF.

The rearrangement joins TRBV7-2 to TRBJ1-5, with D tentatively TRBD1 (5 bases). This CDR3 spans 14 amino acids. Germline loops: CDR1 SGHTA, CDR2 FQGNSA. V dropped 4 bases and J dropped 7 bases, with 14 bases sitting between them. CDR3 region: CASSYGDVNQPQHF. CDR3 sequence (DNA): TGTGCCAGCAGCTACGGGGACGTTAACCAGCCCCAGCATTTT.

This clonotype was seen ten or more times. V and J are TRBV5-1 and TRBJ2-1; 13 nucleotides align to TRBD2. The germline gives CDR1 SGHRS, CDR2 YFSETQ. Trimming at V came to 2 bases and at J to 0 bases, leaving 8 bases not matched to a gene. This CDR3 is 19 amino acids long. The CDR3 region has the DNA TGCGCCAGCAGCTTACTAGCGGGAGGGTCCAAAACCTCCTACAATGAGCAGTTCTTC. It encodes CASSLLAGGSKTSYNEQFF.

This clonotype was observed a handful of times. This chain links TRBV6-5 with TRBJ1-6; 7 bases align to TRBD1. Trimming cost V 0 bases and J 9 bases; bases outside gene matches: 5. The CDR3 spans 15 residues. Germline loops: CDR1 MNHEY, CDR2 SVGAGI. Here the CDR3 DNA reads TGTGCCAGCAGTTACTCGACAGGGTGGCGTTCACCCCTCCACTTT. Its protein is CASSYSTGWRSPLHF.

V and J are TRBV5-1 and TRBJ2-3; TRBD2 matches at 13 bases. Germline CDR1 is SGHRS and CDR2 is YFSETQ. There are 17 residues in the CDR3. The ends lost 2 bases at V and 4 bases at J; junction bases unmatched: 7. The CDR3 reads CASSLSGTSGVSDTQYF. The CDR3 nucleotides are TGCGCCAGCAGCTTAAGCGGGACTAGCGGGGTCTCAGATACGCAGTATTTT.

This clonotype has at least ten counts. This sequence joins TRBV6-2 or TRBV6-3 and TRBJ2-3, with D perhaps TRBD2 (6 bases). CDR1 is MNHEY, CDR2 SVGEGT, per germline. Trimming left V 0 bases short and J 5 bases short, with 12 bases between. The CDR3 is made up of 15 amino acids. This chain's CDR3 is CASSYSRRVGDTQYF. CDR3 in DNA: TGTGCCAGCAGTTACTCGAGGAGGGTGGGAGATACGCAGTATTTT.

This clonotype has more than one count but fewer than ten. The CDR3 nucleotides are TGTGCCAGCAGCTCTCCGGGTCCCATCCACTACGAGCAGTACTTC. Encoded protein: CASSSPGPIHYEQYF. J is TRBJ2-7 and V is TRBV7-2, with D unresolved. CDR1 SGHTA and CDR2 FQGNSA come from the germline V gene. Between the trimmed V and J ends, which lost 4 bases and 3 bases, there was a span of 16 bases. The CDR3 runs to 15 residues.

The chain recombines TRBV7-8 with TRBJ2-3; D remains unclear. There are 13 residues in the CDR3. Between the trimmed V and J ends, which lost 2 bases and 9 bases, there was a span of 12 bases. Looked up from germline, CDR1 is SGHVS and CDR2 is FQNEAQ. The CDR3 coding sequence is TGTGCCAGCAGCTTAACGACGGGCAGCACGCAGTATTTT. This translates into CASSLTTGSTQYF.

The J gene is TRBJ2-3, the V gene TRBV5-1; 16 bases are shared with TRBD2. With V trimmed by 0 bases and J by 3 bases, 16 bases remained unmatched. Germline-derived CDR1 and CDR2 are SGHRS and YFSETQ. CDR3 length: 22 amino acids. The CDR3: CASSLAVISGTSGGAMTDTQYF. CDR3 sequence (DNA): TGCGCCAGCAGCTTGGCCGTGATTTCCGGGACTAGCGGGGGGGCCATGACAGATACGCAGTATTTT.